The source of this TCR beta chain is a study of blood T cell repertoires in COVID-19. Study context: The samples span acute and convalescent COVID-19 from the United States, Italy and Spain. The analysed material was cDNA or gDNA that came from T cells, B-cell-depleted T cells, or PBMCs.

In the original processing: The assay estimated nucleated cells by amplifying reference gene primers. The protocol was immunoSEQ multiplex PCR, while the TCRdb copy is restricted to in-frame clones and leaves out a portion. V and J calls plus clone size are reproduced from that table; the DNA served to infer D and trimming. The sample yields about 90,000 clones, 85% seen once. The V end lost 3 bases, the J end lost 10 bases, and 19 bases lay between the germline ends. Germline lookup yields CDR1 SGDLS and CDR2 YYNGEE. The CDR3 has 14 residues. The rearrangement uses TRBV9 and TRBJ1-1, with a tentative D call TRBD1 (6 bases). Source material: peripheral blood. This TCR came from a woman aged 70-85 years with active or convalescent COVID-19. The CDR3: CASSAVNRAVGAFF. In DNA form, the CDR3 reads TGTGCCAGCAGCGCCGTCAACAGGGCAGTGGGAGCTTTCTTT.